This T cell receptor beta chain was recorded in a study of siplizumab effects on memory and regulatory T cells. Whole-study findings and limits: Mean Treg-derived proportions of mappable alloreactive CD4+ clones were around 70% for siplizumab and approximately 25% for controls. Greater diversity than memory cells seemed evident in naive T cells, which also appeared to be major alloresponse contributors.

The CDR3 runs to 11 residues. V shed 5 bases and J shed 7 bases, with 11 bases lying between them. CDR1 GTSNPN and CDR2 SVGIG come from the germline V gene (reference sequence). On this clone itself: Its antigen is undetermined.

In each sample, roughly 97,000 TCR templates were assayed. Some clones are missing from TCRdb's copy, which holds only in-frame ones; the method was immunoSEQ multiplex PCR. This sample has tens of thousands of clones, with 85% to 95% found just once. This chain connects TRBV30 to TRBJ1-2; D is unclear. Sequences were obtained from non-Treg CD4+ T cells sorted from blood. The clonotype was recovered from a human donor in good health. In DNA form, the CDR3 reads TGTGCCTGGGCCCCCCACAGTGGCTACACCTTC. This encodes CAWAPHSGYTF.